This T cell receptor beta chain appears in the sequencing data of a study of blood T cell repertoires in COVID-19. Study context: Donors in the United States, Italy and Spain gave samples during acute or convalescent COVID-19. Sample material is recorded as cDNA or gDNA derived from T cells, B-cell-depleted T cells, or PBMCs.

Comments on this clone: The sample carries other DNA sequences with the same CDR3.

CDR1 WNHNN and CDR2 SYGVQD come from the germline V gene (reference sequence). V was pared by 0 bases and J by 3 bases, with 12 bases between. The CDR3 is made up of 16 amino acids. How the authors handled the data: Estimation of nucleated cell counts was performed using reference gene primer amplification. Here immunoSEQ multiplex PCR was the method, and the copy in TCRdb shows in-frame clones only, minus some. The V and J calls and clone size come from that table; D and trimming were worked out from the DNA. The sample lists roughly 100,000 clones, roughly 87% occurring once. The sample consisted of peripheral blood. The V gene is TRBV10-1, the J gene TRBJ1-5; possible D gene TRBD1, 6 bases. This clonotype originated in a man aged 50-59 years with active COVID-19. The DNA of the CDR3 is TGCGCCAGCAGTGAGTCCGGGTTGGGGGCCAATCAGCCCCAGCATTTT. Protein: CASSESGLGANQPQHF.